This TCR beta chain appears in the sequencing data of a study of graft-versus-host responses after intestinal transplantation. Study-wide background: Every transplant recipient was induced with anti-thymocyte globulin, then maintained on tacrolimus and steroids for around 3 years.

Sequencing was performed with immunoSEQ multiplex PCR; in TCRdb, only in-frame clones are kept and a portion is missing. Counted here are 20,000 or so clones, approximately 80% occurring once; the ten biggest clones make up around 1.9%. Note on this clone: The antigen is undetermined.

Study-wide results and limits: In recipient marrow, GvH clones were found, and some appeared first in ileum or blood. Patients who carried graft-donor T cell macrochimerism also had high graft-versus-host to host-versus-graft clonal ratios in their allografts.

The clonotype comes from a human patient who received an intestinal transplant, so some T cells may come from the graft donor. This sample comprised PBMCs, obtained 14 days after transplant.

The CDR3 here is CARPWRVPSQETQYF. The CDR3 DNA is TGTGCCCGTCCCTGGAGGGTCCCATCCCAAGAGACCCAGTACTTC. The chain employs TRBV19 and TRBJ2-5; tentatively, D is TRBD2 (6 bases). V lost 11 bases to trimming and J lost 1 base, with 20 bases between them. The germline V gene has CDR1 LNHDA and CDR2 SQIVND (reference sequence). This CDR3 spans 15 amino acids. The full variable domain, with the rest looked up from reference TRBV19 and TRBJ2-5, is DGGITQSPKYLFRKEGQNVTLSCEQNLNHDAMYWYRQDPGQGLRLIYYSQIVNDFQKGDIAEGYSVSREKKESFPLTVTSAQKNPTAFYLCARPWRVPSQETQYFGPGTRLLVL.